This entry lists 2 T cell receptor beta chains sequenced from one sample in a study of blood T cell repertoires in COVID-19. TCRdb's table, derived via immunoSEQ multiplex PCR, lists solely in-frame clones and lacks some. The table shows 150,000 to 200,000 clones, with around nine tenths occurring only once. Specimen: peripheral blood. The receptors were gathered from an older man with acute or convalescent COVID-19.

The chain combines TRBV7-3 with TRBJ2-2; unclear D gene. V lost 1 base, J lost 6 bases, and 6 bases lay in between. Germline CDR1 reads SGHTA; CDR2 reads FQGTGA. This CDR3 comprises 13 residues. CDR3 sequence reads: CASSLISSGELFF. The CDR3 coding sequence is TGTGCCAGCAGCTTAATCTCGTCCGGGGAGCTGTTTTTT.

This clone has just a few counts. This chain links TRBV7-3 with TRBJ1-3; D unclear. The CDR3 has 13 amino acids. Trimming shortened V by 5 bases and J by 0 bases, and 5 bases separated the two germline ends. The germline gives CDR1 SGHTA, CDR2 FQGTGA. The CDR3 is CASSDYSGNTIYF. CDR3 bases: TGTGCCAGCAGCGACTACTCTGGAAACACCATATATTTT.